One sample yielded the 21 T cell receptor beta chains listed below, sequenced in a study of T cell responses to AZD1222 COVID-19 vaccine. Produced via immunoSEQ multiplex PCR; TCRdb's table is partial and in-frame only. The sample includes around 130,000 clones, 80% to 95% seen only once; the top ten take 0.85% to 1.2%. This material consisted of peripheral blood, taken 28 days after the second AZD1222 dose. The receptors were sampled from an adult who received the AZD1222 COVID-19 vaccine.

As DNA, the CDR3 is TGCGCCAGCAGCCAAAACAGGGGGCCCAGGAACACTGAAGCTTTCTTT. As protein: CASSQNRGPRNTEAFF. The chain uses TRBV4-3 and TRBJ1-1; 9 nucleotides agree with TRBD1. The CDR3 contains 16 residues. Germline CDR1 and CDR2: LGHNA and YSLEER. V shed 2 bases, J shed 1 base, and the junction held 5 bases outside the gene matches.

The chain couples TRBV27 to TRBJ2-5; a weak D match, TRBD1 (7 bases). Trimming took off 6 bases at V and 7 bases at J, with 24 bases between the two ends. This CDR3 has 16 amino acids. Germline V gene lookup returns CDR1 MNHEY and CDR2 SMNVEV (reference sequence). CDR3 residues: CASSLNLRGTEGTQYF. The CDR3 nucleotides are TGTGCCAGCAGCCTAAACCTCAGGGGGACGGAGGGGACCCAGTACTTC.

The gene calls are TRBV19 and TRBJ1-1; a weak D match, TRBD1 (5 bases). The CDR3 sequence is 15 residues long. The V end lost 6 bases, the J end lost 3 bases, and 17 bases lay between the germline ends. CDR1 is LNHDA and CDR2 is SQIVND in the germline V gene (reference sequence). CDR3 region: CASRDARGGDTEAFF. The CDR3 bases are TGTGCCAGTAGAGATGCAAGGGGAGGGGACACTGAAGCTTTCTTT.

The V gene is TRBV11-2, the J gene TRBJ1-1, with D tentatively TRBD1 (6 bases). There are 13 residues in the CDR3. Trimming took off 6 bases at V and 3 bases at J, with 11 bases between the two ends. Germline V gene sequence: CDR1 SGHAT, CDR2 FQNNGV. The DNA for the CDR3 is TGTGCCAGCAGGTCACAGGGTGACACTGAAGCTTTCTTT. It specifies CASRSQGDTEAFF.

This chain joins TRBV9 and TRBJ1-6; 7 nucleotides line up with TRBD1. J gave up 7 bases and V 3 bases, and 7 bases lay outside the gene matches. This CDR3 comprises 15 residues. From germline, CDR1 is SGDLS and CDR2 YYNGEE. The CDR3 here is CASSEQGKQNSPLHF. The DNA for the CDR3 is TGTGCCAGCAGCGAACAGGGGAAGCAAAATTCACCCCTCCACTTT.

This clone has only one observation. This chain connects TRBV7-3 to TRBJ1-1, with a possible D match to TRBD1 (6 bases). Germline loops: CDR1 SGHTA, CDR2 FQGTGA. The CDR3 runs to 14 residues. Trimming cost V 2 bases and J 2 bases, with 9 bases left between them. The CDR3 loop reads CASSLAGGNTEAFF. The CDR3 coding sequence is TGTGCCAGCAGCTTAGCTGGGGGCAACACTGAAGCTTTCTTT.

The CDR3 loop reads CASSGSTNEKLFF. The DNA of the CDR3 is TGTGCCAGCTCCGGCAGCACAAATGAAAAACTGTTTTTT. The chain couples TRBV18 to TRBJ1-4; no clear D gene. Germline loops: CDR1 KGHSH, CDR2 LQKENI. This CDR3 contains 13 residues. Trimming left V 6 bases short and J 5 bases short, with 10 bases between.

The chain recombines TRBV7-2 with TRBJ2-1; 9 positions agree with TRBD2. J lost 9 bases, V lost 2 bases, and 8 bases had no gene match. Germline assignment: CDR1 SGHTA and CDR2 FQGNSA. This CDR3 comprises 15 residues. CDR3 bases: TGTGCCAGCAGCTTACGGCTAGCGGGAAATCCTGAGCAGTTCTTC. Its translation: CASSLRLAGNPEQFF.

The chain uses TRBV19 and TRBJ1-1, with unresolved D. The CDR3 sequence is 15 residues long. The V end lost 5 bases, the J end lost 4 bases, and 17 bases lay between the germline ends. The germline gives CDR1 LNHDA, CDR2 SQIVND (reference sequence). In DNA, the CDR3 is TGTGCCAGTAGTCTCCCGGGTCGGACCGGCACTGAAGCTTTCTTT. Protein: CASSLPGRTGTEAFF.

The CDR3 DNA reads TGTGCCAGCAGCTCCGACAGGGATAACTATGGCTACACCTTC. This encodes CASSSDRDNYGYTF. V and J are TRBV7-2 and TRBJ1-2; 7 nucleotides match TRBD1. The germline V gene has CDR1 SGHTA and CDR2 FQGNSA. Germline trimming cut 4 bases from V and 1 base from J; bases unmatched to any gene: 3. This CDR3 is built from 14 residues.

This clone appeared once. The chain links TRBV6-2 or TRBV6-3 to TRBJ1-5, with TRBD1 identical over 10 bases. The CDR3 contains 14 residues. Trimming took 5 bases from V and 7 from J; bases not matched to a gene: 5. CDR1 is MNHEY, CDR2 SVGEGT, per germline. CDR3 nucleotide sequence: TGTGCCAGCAGTCGGACAGGGGGTTCCCAGCCCCAGCATTTT. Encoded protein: CASSRTGGSQPQHF.

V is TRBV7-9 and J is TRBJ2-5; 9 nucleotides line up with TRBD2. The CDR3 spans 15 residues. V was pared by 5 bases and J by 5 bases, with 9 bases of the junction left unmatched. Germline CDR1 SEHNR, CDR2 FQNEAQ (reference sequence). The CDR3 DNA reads TGTGCCAGCAGCCCGAGGACTAGCGAAGGCGAGACCCAGTACTTC. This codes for CASSPRTSEGETQYF.

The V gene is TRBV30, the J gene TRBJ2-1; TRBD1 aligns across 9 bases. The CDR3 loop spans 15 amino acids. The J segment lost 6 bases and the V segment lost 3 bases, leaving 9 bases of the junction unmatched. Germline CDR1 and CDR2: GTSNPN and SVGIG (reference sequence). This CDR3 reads CAWRETGGGRNEQFF. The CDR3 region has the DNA TGTGCCTGGAGAGAGACAGGGGGAGGTCGCAATGAGCAGTTCTTC.

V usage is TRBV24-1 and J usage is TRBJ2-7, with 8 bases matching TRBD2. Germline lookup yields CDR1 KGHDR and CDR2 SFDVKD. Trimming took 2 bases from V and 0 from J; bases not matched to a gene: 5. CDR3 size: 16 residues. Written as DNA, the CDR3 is TGTGCCACCAGTGATTCAGGGCGGGGGGACTCCTACGAGCAGTACTTC. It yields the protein CATSDSGRGDSYEQYF.

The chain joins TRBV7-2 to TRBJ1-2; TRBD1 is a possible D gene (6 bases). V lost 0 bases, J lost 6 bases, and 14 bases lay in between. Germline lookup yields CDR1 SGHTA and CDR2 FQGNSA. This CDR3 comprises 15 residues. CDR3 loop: CASSLAGTGSDGYTF. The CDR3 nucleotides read TGTGCCAGCAGCTTAGCAGGAACAGGGTCCGATGGCTACACCTTC.

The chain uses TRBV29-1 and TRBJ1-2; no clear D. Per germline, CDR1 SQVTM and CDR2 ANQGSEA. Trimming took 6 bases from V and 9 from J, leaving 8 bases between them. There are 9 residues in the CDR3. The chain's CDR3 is CSVDPSYTF. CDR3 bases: TGCAGCGTAGATCCAAGCTACACCTTC.

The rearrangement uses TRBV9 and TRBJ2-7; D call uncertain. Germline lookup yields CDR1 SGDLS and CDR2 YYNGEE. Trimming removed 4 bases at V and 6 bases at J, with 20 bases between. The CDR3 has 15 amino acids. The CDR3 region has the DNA TGTGCCAGCAGCCCTCCCGGTGGCTCCCCCGGCGAGCAGTACTTC. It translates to CASSPPGGSPGEQYF.

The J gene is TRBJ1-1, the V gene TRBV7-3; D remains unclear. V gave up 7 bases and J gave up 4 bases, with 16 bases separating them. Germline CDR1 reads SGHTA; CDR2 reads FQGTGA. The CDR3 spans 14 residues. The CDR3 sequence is CASKRARDGTEAFF. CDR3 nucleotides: TGTGCCAGCAAAAGGGCCCGGGATGGCACTGAAGCTTTCTTT.

CDR3 in DNA: TGTGCCAGCAGCCGCATAGCGGGAGGGGGGGCGGATACGCAGTATTTT. It yields the protein CASSRIAGGGADTQYF. The V and J genes are TRBV7-2 and TRBJ2-3; 11 positions agree with TRBD2. The CDR3 contains 16 residues. CDR1 and CDR2 (germline): SGHTA, FQGNSA. The V gene end was trimmed by 5 bases and the J gene end by 6 bases; junction bases not matched to a gene: 10.

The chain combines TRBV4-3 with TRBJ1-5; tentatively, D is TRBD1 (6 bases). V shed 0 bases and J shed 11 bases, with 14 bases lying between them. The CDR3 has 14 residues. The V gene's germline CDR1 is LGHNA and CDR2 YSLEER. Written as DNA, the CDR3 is TGCGCCAGCAGCCAAGACAGGGAAAGGGGGGCCCAGCATTTT. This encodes CASSQDRERGAQHF.

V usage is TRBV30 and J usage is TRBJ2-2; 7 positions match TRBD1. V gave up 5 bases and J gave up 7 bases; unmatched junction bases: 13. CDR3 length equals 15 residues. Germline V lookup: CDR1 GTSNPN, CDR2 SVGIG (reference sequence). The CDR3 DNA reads TGTGCCTGGGTTTCCGTCAGGGGGACCGGCGGGGAGCTGTTTTTT. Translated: CAWVSVRGTGGELFF. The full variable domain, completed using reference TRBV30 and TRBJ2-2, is SQTIHQWPATLVQPVGSPLSLECTVEGTSNPNLYWYRQAAGRGLQLLFYSVGIGQISSEVPQNLSASRPQDRQFILSSKKLLLSDSGFYLCAWVSVRGTGGELFFGEGSRLTVL.